A selection of T cell receptor beta chains follows, all from one sample in a study of cytotoxic CD8 clonotypes in ibrutinib-treated CLL. This table comes from immunoSEQ multiplex PCR, and its TCRdb copy is limited to in-frame clones, with some not included. The sample includes about 160,000 clones, roughly 80% of them seen just once. The specimen comprised PBMCs, sampled after 24 months of ibrutinib treatment. These receptors were collected from a human donor with chronic lymphocytic leukemia. Each CDR3 is given with its conserved first and last residue. The listing skips clone size in some rows; elsewhere it reads once, few, many or a size class.

J gene: TRBJ1-5; clone size: .; CDR3 length: 18; V gene: TRBV7-8; CDR3 protein: CASSESTRGLGRNQPQHF
J gene: TRBJ1-5; clone size: .; CDR3 length: 17; V gene: TRBV15; CDR3 protein: CATSRVRTSLGNQPQHF
J gene: TRBJ1-1; clone size: .; CDR3 length: 14; V gene: TRBV5-4; CDR3 protein: CASRQQGLNTEAFF
J gene: TRBJ2-3; clone size: .; CDR3 length: 15; V gene: TRBV4-3; CDR3 protein: CASSQGPASTDTQYF
J gene: TRBJ2-2; clone size: .; CDR3 length: 11; V gene: TRBV21-1; CDR3 protein: CASSKGGELFF
J gene: TRBJ2-3; clone size: .; CDR3 length: 14; V gene: TRBV7-3; CDR3 protein: CASSFPAGGNTQYF
J gene: TRBJ2-1; clone size: .; CDR3 length: 11; V gene: TRBV30; CDR3 protein: CAWSLGVLQFF
J gene: TRBJ1-1; clone size: .; CDR3 length: 15; V gene: TRBV6-5; CDR3 protein: CASSAFPGQNTEAFF
J gene: TRBJ1-5; clone size: .; CDR3 length: 14; V gene: TRBV19; CDR3 protein: CASSTAQRNQPQHF
J gene: TRBJ1-1; clone size: once; CDR3 length: 16; V gene: TRBV11-2; CDR3 protein: CASSPGTVRADTEAFF
J gene: TRBJ1-2; clone size: .; CDR3 length: 9; V gene: TRBV20-1; CDR3 protein: CSAGYGYTF
J gene: TRBJ1-1; clone size: .; CDR3 length: 14; V gene: TRBV7-2; CDR3 protein: CASSPLGRNTEAFF
J gene: TRBJ1-1; clone size: .; CDR3 length: 14; V gene: TRBV21-1; CDR3 protein: CASSKIGPNTEAFF
J gene: TRBJ1-4; clone size: .; CDR3 length: 12; V gene: TRBV25-1; CDR3 protein: CASQGPGEKLFF
J gene: TRBJ2-7; clone size: .; CDR3 length: 14; V gene: TRBV19; CDR3 protein: CASSIEGANYEQYF
J gene: TRBJ1-1; clone size: .; CDR3 length: 13; V gene: TRBV5-1; CDR3 protein: CASSLYYNTEAFF
J gene: TRBJ2-7; clone size: .; CDR3 length: 13; V gene: TRBV2; CDR3 protein: CAGRSGKDYEQYF
J gene: TRBJ1-2; clone size: .; CDR3 length: 14; V gene: TRBV7-9; CDR3 protein: CASSTNKQAYGYTF
J gene: TRBJ2-3; clone size: .; CDR3 length: 15; V gene: TRBV4-3; CDR3 protein: CASSLWDGSTDTQYF
J gene: TRBJ1-2; clone size: .; CDR3 length: 13; V gene: TRBV6-6; CDR3 protein: CASRGTGGNGYTF
J gene: TRBJ2-7; clone size: .; CDR3 length: 12; V gene: TRBV2; CDR3 protein: CAIRANAYEQYF
J gene: TRBJ2-7; clone size: .; CDR3 length: 14; V gene: TRBV27; CDR3 protein: CASSPFGGGYEQYF
J gene: TRBJ2-1; clone size: .; CDR3 length: 15; V gene: TRBV5-4; CDR3 protein: CASSPRGQGSNEQFF
J gene: TRBJ2-7; clone size: .; CDR3 length: 13; V gene: TRBV5-4; CDR3 protein: CASSLSPSLEQYF
J gene: TRBJ2-7; clone size: .; CDR3 length: 17; V gene: TRBV10-3; CDR3 protein: CAISESAPSFSTYEQYF
J gene: TRBJ1-5; clone size: .; CDR3 length: 16; V gene: TRBV1; CDR3 protein: CTSSHNPGGVNQPQHF
J gene: TRBJ2-3; clone size: .; CDR3 length: 15; V gene: TRBV5-6; CDR3 protein: CASSLAGGSTDTQYF
J gene: TRBJ2-2; clone size: .; CDR3 length: 15; V gene: TRBV5-1; CDR3 protein: CASSFRGRYGGELFF
J gene: TRBJ1-5; clone size: few; CDR3 length: 14; V gene: TRBV4-1; CDR3 protein: CASSQTGLIQPQHF
J gene: TRBJ2-3; clone size: .; CDR3 length: 15; V gene: TRBV29-1; CDR3 protein: CSVGLAGGLTDTQYF
J gene: TRBJ1-3; clone size: .; CDR3 length: 14; V gene: TRBV5-1; CDR3 protein: CASRRWGSGNTIYF
J gene: TRBJ1-4; clone size: .; CDR3 length: 15; V gene: TRBV7-9; CDR3 protein: CASSKTGGSNEKLFF
J gene: TRBJ1-2; clone size: few; CDR3 length: 15; V gene: TRBV4-3; CDR3 protein: CASSQDRGTREGYTF
J gene: TRBJ1-3; clone size: .; CDR3 length: 18; V gene: TRBV5-1; CDR3 protein: CASSSKGRGQSSGNTIYF
J gene: TRBJ1-1; clone size: .; CDR3 length: 15; V gene: TRBV5-1; CDR3 protein: CASSLGDRDRNEAFF
J gene: TRBJ1-5; clone size: .; CDR3 length: 18; V gene: TRBV4-3; CDR3 protein: CASSQDTGPGTGNQPQHF
J gene: TRBJ1-2; clone size: .; CDR3 length: 14; V gene: TRBV9; CDR3 protein: CASSVGGVNYGYTF
J gene: TRBJ2-3; clone size: .; CDR3 length: 17; V gene: TRBV9; CDR3 protein: CASSPRTSGAYTDTQYF
J gene: TRBJ1-2; clone size: once; CDR3 length: 15; V gene: TRBV9; CDR3 protein: CASSVAVGMDYGYTF
J gene: TRBJ1-1; clone size: .; CDR3 length: 15; V gene: TRBV2; CDR3 protein: CASRPKQGLNTEAFF
J gene: TRBJ2-7; clone size: .; CDR3 length: 11; V gene: TRBV10-3; CDR3 protein: CAISWDYEQYF
J gene: TRBJ2-7; clone size: .; CDR3 length: 14; V gene: TRBV9; CDR3 protein: CASSVAQGPREQYF
J gene: TRBJ2-7; clone size: .; CDR3 length: 14; V gene: TRBV7-9; CDR3 protein: CASSPPQQFYEQYF
J gene: TRBJ2-6; clone size: .; CDR3 length: 13; V gene: TRBV9; CDR3 protein: CASRGTGANVLTF
J gene: TRBJ2-5; clone size: .; CDR3 length: 15; V gene: TRBV7-2; CDR3 protein: CASSLALAGVETQYF
J gene: TRBJ2-7; clone size: .; CDR3 length: 14; V gene: TRBV28; CDR3 protein: CASTTGSGLGEQYF
J gene: TRBJ1-6; clone size: .; CDR3 length: 15; V gene: TRBV7-9; CDR3 protein: CASSSRDSYNSPLHF
J gene: TRBJ2-5; clone size: .; CDR3 length: 16; V gene: TRBV6-1; CDR3 protein: CASSEGWSGGQETQYF
J gene: TRBJ2-1; clone size: once; CDR3 length: 15; V gene: TRBV4-3; CDR3 protein: CASSQGELAVNEQFF
J gene: TRBJ2-1; clone size: .; CDR3 length: 16; V gene: TRBV30; CDR3 protein: CAWRERQGFSYNEQFF
J gene: TRBJ1-5; clone size: .; CDR3 length: 14; V gene: TRBV9; CDR3 protein: CASSGRGLMWPQHF
J gene: TRBJ2-7; clone size: .; CDR3 length: 14; V gene: TRBV14; CDR3 protein: CASSPGTSGNEQYF
J gene: TRBJ1-2; clone size: .; CDR3 length: 15; V gene: TRBV18; CDR3 protein: CASSRTGFENYGYTF
J gene: TRBJ1-1; clone size: .; CDR3 length: 14; V gene: TRBV7-2; CDR3 protein: CASSLAIRNTEAFF
J gene: TRBJ2-1; clone size: .; CDR3 length: 14; V gene: TRBV7-2; CDR3 protein: CASRSRGGLNEQFF
J gene: TRBJ1-1; clone size: .; CDR3 length: 13; V gene: TRBV5-4; CDR3 protein: CASSLGTDREAFF
J gene: TRBJ2-1; clone size: .; CDR3 length: 19; V gene: TRBV7-3; CDR3 protein: CASSLMGLAGASSYNEQFF
J gene: TRBJ2-1; clone size: .; CDR3 length: 12; V gene: TRBV13; CDR3 protein: CASSSTRIEQFF
J gene: TRBJ2-1; clone size: .; CDR3 length: 18; V gene: TRBV5-4; CDR3 protein: CASSLDMGLGIDFGEQFF